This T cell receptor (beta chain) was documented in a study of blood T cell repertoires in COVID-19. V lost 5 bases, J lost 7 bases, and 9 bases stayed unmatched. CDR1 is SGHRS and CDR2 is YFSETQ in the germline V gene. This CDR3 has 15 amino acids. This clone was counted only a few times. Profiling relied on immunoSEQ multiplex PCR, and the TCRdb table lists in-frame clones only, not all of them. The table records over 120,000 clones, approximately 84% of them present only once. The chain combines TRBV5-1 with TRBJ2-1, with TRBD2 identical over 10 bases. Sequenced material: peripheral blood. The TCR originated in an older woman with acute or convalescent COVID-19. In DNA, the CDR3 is TGCGCCAGCAGAACCGGGAGCGGGAGGGTAAATGAGCAGTTCTTC. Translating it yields CASRTGSGRVNEQFF.